This T cell receptor (beta chain) was obtained from a study of blood T cell repertoires in COVID-19. Study information: Acute-phase and convalescent COVID-19 samples originated in the United States, Italy and Spain.

Original analysis: Cell counts per sample came from amplifying reference gene primers. Clones were read by immunoSEQ multiplex PCR, and TCRdb kept only the in-frame ones, dropping some. V and J calls plus clone size are reproduced from that table; the DNA served to infer D and trimming. Of 240,000 or so clones listed, roughly 83% are singletons. The TCR sequence derives from a woman of 80 years or more with acute or convalescent COVID-19. Sample: peripheral blood.

The CDR3 loop reads CASSPPGLGNTEAFF. The CDR3 DNA reads as TGTGCCAGCTCACCTCCCGGACTGGGGAACACTGAAGCTTTCTTT. The genes are TRBV18 and TRBJ1-1; D gene ambiguous. CDR3 length: 15 amino acids. V was cut by 3 bases and J by 1 base, with 12 bases left in between. Germline CDR1 is KGHSH and CDR2 is LQKENI.